A selection of T cell receptor beta chains follows, all from one sample in a study of identical twins. TCRdb processed the 5' RACE reads anew with MiXCR; each CDR3 protein has one entry. Found here are roughly 150,000 distinct CDR3 sequences, roughly 3.2% of them singletons; the top ten hold 8.1%. The specimen sequenced was memory T cells sorted from blood. The receptors stem from a man younger than 30 in good health. Each CDR3 is given with its conserved first and last residue. The D gene is left open where the match is weak. Expanded clones are given a class, and other clones once, few, many or no size at all.

D	V	size	J	DNA	CDR3
TRBD2	TRBV7-8	NA	TRBJ2-5	TGTGCCAGCAGCCCTAAGACTAGCGGGTTACAAGAGACCCAGTACTTC	CASSPKTSGLQETQYF
NA	TRBV27	many	TRBJ1-4	TGTGCCAGCAGTCGAGGGTTAACTAATGAAAAACTGTTTTTT	CASSRGLTNEKLFF
NA	TRBV10-3	few	TRBJ2-5	TGTGCCATCAGTGAGCAGGGTCGTGGAGAGACCCAGTACTTC	CAISEQGRGETQYF
NA	TRBV4-2	many	TRBJ2-1	NA	CASSQGTKVVLGTGGLDEQFF
NA	TRBV11-3	many	TRBJ2-3	TGTGCCAGCAGAAGGGACTCCACAGATACGCAGTATTTT	CASRRDSTDTQYF
NA	TRBV12-3/TRBV12-4	many	TRBJ2-7	TGTGCCAGCAGTTCCCGAGCGGCGAGGGCCTACGAGCAGTACTTC	CASSSRAARAYEQYF
NA	TRBV29-1	few	TRBJ1-2	TGCAGCGCTGACTCGGCGGACACCTTCTATGGCTACACCTTC	CSADSADTFYGYTF
NA	TRBV20-1	many	TRBJ1-2	TGCAGTGCTAATGATGGACGGAGTAACTATGGCTACACCTTC	CSANDGRSNYGYTF
TRBD1	TRBV24-1	many	TRBJ2-5	TGTGCCACCAGTGATTACGGACAGGGGATGGAGACCCAGTACTTC	CATSDYGQGMETQYF
NA	TRBV12-3/TRBV12-4	many	TRBJ1-1	TGTGCCAGCAGTTTCAGGGTGGGTATGAACACTGAAGCTTTCTTT	CASSFRVGMNTEAFF
TRBD2	TRBV7-9	many	TRBJ2-1	TGTGCCAGCAGCTTGGGACTAGCGGGAGTCGATGAGCAGTTCTTC	CASSLGLAGVDEQFF
TRBD1	TRBV5-1	many	TRBJ2-2	TGCGCCAGCAGCATGGACAGGTCGAACACCGGGGAGCTGTTTTTT	CASSMDRSNTGELFF
NA	TRBV4-3	many	TRBJ1-1	TGCGCCAGCAGCCAAGAAGGGCGCGGAAACACTGAAGCTTTCTTT	CASSQEGRGNTEAFF
TRBD2	TRBV3-1	many	TRBJ2-1	TGTGCCAGCAGCCATCTCGCCGGGACTAGCGGGAGGTTTACCTACAATGAGCAGTTCTTC	CASSHLAGTSGRFTYNEQFF
NA	TRBV30	many	TRBJ1-4	TGTGCCTGGAGGACCGAGGGTTCGTCAACTAATGAAAAACTGTTTTTT	CAWRTEGSSTNEKLFF
NA	TRBV18	NA	TRBJ1-5	TGTGCCAGCTCGCGCCGGGACCTAAATCAGCCCCAGCATTTT	CASSRRDLNQPQHF
TRBD2	TRBV20-1	many	TRBJ2-3	TGCAGTGCCCTAGGGACTAGCGGGAGTTCAGATACGCAGTATTTT	CSALGTSGSSDTQYF
NA	TRBV4-1	many	TRBJ1-2	TGCGCCAGCAGCCAAGATGGACAGATCTATGGCTACACCTTC	CASSQDGQIYGYTF
NA	TRBV18	many	TRBJ1-4	TGTGCCAGCTCACCGGCGGGGGCATGGGATGAAAAACTGTTTTTT	CASSPAGAWDEKLFF
NA	TRBV5-1	many	TRBJ1-2	TGCGCCAGCAGCACCCAACAGTCGATCTATGGCTACACCTTC	CASSTQQSIYGYTF
NA	TRBV20-1	many	TRBJ1-2	TGCAGTGCTAGAGATCTCAGGGGCGGAAGAAGCTACACCTTC	CSARDLRGGRSYTF
TRBD1	TRBV6-5	many	TRBJ1-2	TGTGCCAGCAGTTACCAAAGAGCACAGGGGGGCGGCTACACCTTC	CASSYQRAQGGGYTF
NA	TRBV30	NA	TRBJ1-1	TGTGCCTGGAGTGTTTGGGGCGAGAACACTGAAGCTTTCTTT	CAWSVWGENTEAFF
TRBD2	TRBV11-2	many	TRBJ2-1	TGTGCCAGCAGCTTAGACTCTCTAGCGGGAGTGAGGGATGAGCAGTTCTTC	CASSLDSLAGVRDEQFF
TRBD1	TRBV5-4	many	TRBJ2-5	TGTGCCAGCAGCTTAACCTCAGGGGGCGCGGAGACCCAGTACTTC	CASSLTSGGAETQYF
TRBD2	TRBV29-1	many	TRBJ2-5	TGCAGCGTTGACGGGGGGGACGGGGAGACCCAGTACTTC	CSVDGGDGETQYF
NA	TRBV20-1	many	TRBJ2-2	TGCAGTGCTAGTCAGGCTAGGGGGGCCGGGGAGCTGTTTTTT	CSASQARGAGELFF
NA	TRBV19	NA	TRBJ2-2	TGTGCCAGTTGGGGGGCAGGGATGTTGACCGGGGAGCTGTTTTTT	CASWGAGMLTGELFF
NA	TRBV6-1	many	TRBJ1-2	TGTGCCAGCAGTCGCCCTCCAGGAGCAGGTGATGGCTACACCTTC	CASSRPPGAGDGYTF
NA	TRBV6-1	many	TRBJ1-3	TGTGCCAGCAGCTCTACAGCGTCTGGAAACACCATATATTTT	CASSSTASGNTIYF
NA	TRBV18	many	TRBJ1-1	TGTGCCAGCTCATCGGGACGATTGGCTGGGGCTTTCTTT	CASSSGRLAGAFF
NA	TRBV5-1	many	TRBJ1-6	TGCGCCAGCAGCTTGGGGCCAGGAAAGGATTCACCCCTCCACTTT	CASSLGPGKDSPLHF
TRBD1	TRBV20-1	many	TRBJ2-1	TGCAGTGCTAGAGCGAGACAGGGGCCGTACAATGAGCAGTTCTTC	CSARARQGPYNEQFF
NA	TRBV7-7	few	TRBJ2-5	TGTGCCAGCAGCCCACTAATCGGAGAGACCCAGTACTTC	CASSPLIGETQYF
TRBD2	TRBV20-1	many	TRBJ2-7	TGCAGTGCCCCTAGGGCGGGAGAAGGCGACGAGCAGTACTTC	CSAPRAGEGDEQYF
NA	TRBV11-2	few	TRBJ1-3	TGTGCCAGCAGCCAAGTCGGGTCAAGAGGAAACACCATATATTTT	CASSQVGSRGNTIYF
NA	TRBV20-1	many	TRBJ1-3	TGCAGTGCTAGAGGGTGGGACTCTGGAAACACCATATATTTT	CSARGWDSGNTIYF
NA	TRBV5-1	many	TRBJ2-2	TGCGCCAGCAGCTCCCATTCAAGCACTAGCGCCCAGAGGGGGTCCGGGGAGCTGTTTTTT	CASSSHSSTSAQRGSGELFF
TRBD1	TRBV7-8	many	TRBJ2-1	TGTGCCAGCAGCTCGAGGACAGGTTGGGAGCAGTTCTTC	CASSSRTGWEQFF
NA	TRBV29-1	many	TRBJ2-1	TGCAGCGTTGAATTGATGCGGAGGCTGAGCTCCTACAATGAGCAGTTCTTC	CSVELMRRLSSYNEQFF
TRBD2	TRBV9	many	TRBJ2-3	TGTGCCAGCAGCGTAGATCTCGGGAGGGAAGCAGATACGCAGTATTTT	CASSVDLGREADTQYF
TRBD2	TRBV11-2	many	TRBJ2-5	TGTGCCAGCACCCCGGGGGAGGGCGAGACCCAGTACTTC	CASTPGEGETQYF